Listed below are T cell receptor beta chains from one sample, sequenced in a study of memory CD4+ T cells and cytomegalovirus serostatus. TCRdb's copy holds only in-frame clones and misses some; the assay was immunoSEQ multiplex PCR. The table has about 58,000 clones, more than 65% seen once; the top ten hold about 0.5%. The sequenced material came from memory CD4+ T cells from blood. Receptor source: an adult in good health and CMV-seronegative. Some clones in this sample may be carry-over from other donors' samples. Both conserved end residues are part of each CDR3. Fields, in order: clone size, V gene, D gene, J gene, CDR3 DNA, CDR3 protein. D genes are given only for firm matches. Clone size is stated in some rows and not others, as once, few, many or a class when expanded.

abundance: .
v_gene: TRBV25-1
d_gene: .
j_gene: TRBJ1-1
CDR3nt: TGTGCCAGCAGGGCAGGACAGAACACTGAAGCTTTCTTT
CDR3aa: CASRAGQNTEAFF

abundance: .
v_gene: TRBV28
d_gene: TRBD2
j_gene: TRBJ2-1
CDR3nt: TGTGCCAGCAGTGAAGCGGGAGGGAGGTACAATGAGCAGTTCTTC
CDR3aa: CASSEAGGRYNEQFF

abundance: once
v_gene: TRBV27
d_gene: TRBD1
j_gene: TRBJ1-2
CDR3nt: TGTGCCAGCACTGGGACAGGGGGCAATGGCTACACCTTC
CDR3aa: CASTGTGGNGYTF

abundance: .
v_gene: TRBV16
d_gene: .
j_gene: TRBJ2-1
CDR3nt: TGTGCCAGCAGACAAGGGATAGCGGAGTACAATGAGCAGTTCTTC
CDR3aa: CASRQGIAEYNEQFF

abundance: .
v_gene: TRBV6-6
d_gene: TRBD2
j_gene: TRBJ2-7
CDR3nt: TGTGCCAGTTCCCCATTTCGGCGGGAGGTCGAGCAGTACTTC
CDR3aa: CASSPFRREVEQYF

abundance: .
v_gene: TRBV2
d_gene: TRBD2
j_gene: TRBJ2-1
CDR3nt: TGTGCCAGCAGTAAAGAAACTAGCGGGGCCTCCTACAATGAGCAGTTCTTC
CDR3aa: CASSKETSGASYNEQFF

abundance: .
v_gene: TRBV28
d_gene: .
j_gene: TRBJ2-2
CDR3nt: TGTGCCAGCAGTTTATCCGACGGAGGTGGGCGCGGGGAGCTGTTTTTT
CDR3aa: CASSLSDGGGRGELFF

abundance: .
v_gene: TRBV7-3
d_gene: .
j_gene: TRBJ2-5
CDR3nt: TGTGCCAGCAGCACCTCACCTCAAGAGACCCAGTACTTC
CDR3aa: CASSTSPQETQYF

abundance: .
v_gene: TRBV2
d_gene: .
j_gene: TRBJ2-7
CDR3nt: TGTGCCAGCAGGAGGGACGGATCAGGGGGGCCCCTTCTGGAGCAGTACTTC
CDR3aa: CASRRDGSGGPLLEQYF

abundance: .
v_gene: TRBV5-4
d_gene: TRBD2
j_gene: TRBJ2-2
CDR3nt: TGTGCCAGCAGCCAGCAGGGACTAGATTGGGCCGGGGAGCTGTTTTTT
CDR3aa: CASSQQGLDWAGELFF

abundance: .
v_gene: TRBV6-1
d_gene: TRBD2
j_gene: TRBJ2-2
CDR3nt: TGTGCCAGCAGTGAAAGCGGGGGCAACACCGGGGAGCTGTTTTTT
CDR3aa: CASSESGGNTGELFF

abundance: .
v_gene: TRBV7-3
d_gene: .
j_gene: TRBJ2-1
CDR3nt: TGTGCCAGCAGCTTAACGCAGGGGAATCAGCAGTTCTTC
CDR3aa: CASSLTQGNQQFF

abundance: .
v_gene: TRBV6-6
d_gene: .
j_gene: TRBJ2-7
CDR3nt: TGTGCCAGCAGTTACGAGGCCTATCGGCAGTACTTC
CDR3aa: CASSYEAYRQYF

abundance: .
v_gene: TRBV7-6
d_gene: TRBD1
j_gene: TRBJ2-3
CDR3nt: TGTGCCAGCAGCTTAGGGGCAGGGGGCGGCGCAGATACGCAGTATTTT
CDR3aa: CASSLGAGGGADTQYF

abundance: .
v_gene: TRBV7-9
d_gene: TRBD1
j_gene: TRBJ2-3
CDR3nt: TGTGCCAGCAGCCTGAGGACAGGGGGGACAGATACGCAGTATTTT
CDR3aa: CASSLRTGGTDTQYF

abundance: .
v_gene: TRBV30
d_gene: .
j_gene: TRBJ2-3
CDR3nt: TGTGCCTGGAACTCGGGGGTAGCGGCGACAGATACGCAGTATTTT
CDR3aa: CAWNSGVAATDTQYF

abundance: many
v_gene: TRBV19
d_gene: TRBD1
j_gene: TRBJ2-7
CDR3nt: TGTGCCAGTAGTATGGGGGGACAGGTCTACGAGCAGTACTTC
CDR3aa: CASSMGGQVYEQYF

abundance: .
v_gene: TRBV4-1
d_gene: TRBD2
j_gene: TRBJ2-1
CDR3nt: TGCGCCAGCAGCCAAGTCCCGGGACTAGCGGGAGGCGATGAGCAGTTCTTC
CDR3aa: CASSQVPGLAGGDEQFF

abundance: .
v_gene: TRBV10-3
d_gene: TRBD2
j_gene: TRBJ2-2
CDR3nt: TGTGCCATCAGTGAGGGGAGCGGGAGTTATACCGGGGAGCTGTTTTTT
CDR3aa: CAISEGSGSYTGELFF

abundance: .
v_gene: TRBV4-1
d_gene: .
j_gene: TRBJ2-6
CDR3nt: TGCGCCAGCAGCCAAGATCCCCTCTCTGGGGCCAACGTCCTGACTTTC
CDR3aa: CASSQDPLSGANVLTF

abundance: .
v_gene: TRBV2
d_gene: .
j_gene: TRBJ2-5
CDR3nt: TGTGCCAGCAGTGTAGAGGTCACCGGTCAAGAGACCCAGTACTTC
CDR3aa: CASSVEVTGQETQYF

abundance: .
v_gene: TRBV18
d_gene: .
j_gene: TRBJ1-2
CDR3nt: TGTGCCAGCTCACCAAGTACCGTTGGCTACACCTTC
CDR3aa: CASSPSTVGYTF

abundance: .
v_gene: TRBV14
d_gene: TRBD2
j_gene: TRBJ2-2
CDR3nt: TGTGCCAGCAGCGGTATAGCGGGAGGGAACACCGGGGAGCTGTTTTTT
CDR3aa: CASSGIAGGNTGELFF

abundance: .
v_gene: TRBV18
d_gene: .
j_gene: TRBJ1-6
CDR3nt: TGTGCCAGCTCACCCCGACAGCTCTCCTATAATTCACCCCTCCACTTT
CDR3aa: CASSPRQLSYNSPLHF

abundance: .
v_gene: TRBV29-1
d_gene: .
j_gene: TRBJ2-1
CDR3nt: TGCAGCGTTGATGGCTTGGACAATGAGCAGTTCTTC
CDR3aa: CSVDGLDNEQFF

abundance: .
v_gene: TRBV28
d_gene: .
j_gene: TRBJ2-5
CDR3nt: TGTGCCAGCAGTTGGCCTAAATCGACCCAGTACTTC
CDR3aa: CASSWPKSTQYF